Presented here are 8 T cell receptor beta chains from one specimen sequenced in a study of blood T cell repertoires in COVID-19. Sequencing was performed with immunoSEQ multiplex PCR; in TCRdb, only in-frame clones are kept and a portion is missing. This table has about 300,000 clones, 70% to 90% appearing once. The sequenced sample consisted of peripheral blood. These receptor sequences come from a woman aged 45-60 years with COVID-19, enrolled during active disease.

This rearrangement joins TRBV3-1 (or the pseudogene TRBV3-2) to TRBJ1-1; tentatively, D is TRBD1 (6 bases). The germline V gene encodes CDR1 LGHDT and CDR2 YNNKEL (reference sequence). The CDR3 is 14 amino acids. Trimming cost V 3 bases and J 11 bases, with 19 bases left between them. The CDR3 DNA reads TGTGCCAGCAGCCAGGGGGGGCCTTGGGCCGGGGCTTTCTTT. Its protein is CASSQGGPWAGAFF.

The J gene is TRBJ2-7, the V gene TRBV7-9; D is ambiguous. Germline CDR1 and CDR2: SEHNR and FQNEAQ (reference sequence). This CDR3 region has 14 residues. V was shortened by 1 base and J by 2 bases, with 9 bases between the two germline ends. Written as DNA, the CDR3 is TGTGCCAGCAGCTTAGACTCGAGCGCCTACGAGCAGTACTTC. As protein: CASSLDSSAYEQYF.

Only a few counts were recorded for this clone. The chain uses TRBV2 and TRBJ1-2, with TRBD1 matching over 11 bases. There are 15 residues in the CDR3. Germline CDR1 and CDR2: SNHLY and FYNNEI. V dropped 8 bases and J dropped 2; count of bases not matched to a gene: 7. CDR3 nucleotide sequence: TGTGCCAGCGGACAGGGGGCCCCAATAAACTATGGCTACACCTTC. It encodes CASGQGAPINYGYTF.

Here the CDR3 reads CASSTHRQGTNQPQHF. The DNA for the CDR3 is TGTGCCAGCAGCACTCATCGACAGGGCACCAATCAGCCCCAGCATTTT. The rearrangement uses TRBV4-2 and TRBJ1-5; 7 nucleotides match TRBD1. The germline CDR1 and CDR2 sequences are LGHNA and YNFKEQ. The V gene end was trimmed by 5 bases and the J gene end by 3 bases; junction bases not matched to a gene: 10. The CDR3 runs 16 residues.

For the CDR3, the DNA is TGTGCCAGATACGGGACTAGCGATAAAGGGAATACGCAGTATTTT. It codes for CARYGTSDKGNTQYF. This chain joins TRBV9 and TRBJ2-3; TRBD2 agrees at 10 bases. CDR3 length: 15 amino acids. Germline V CDR1 and CDR2: SGDLS, YYNGEE. The V and J ends lost 8 bases and 7 bases, in that order; junction bases with no gene match: 13.

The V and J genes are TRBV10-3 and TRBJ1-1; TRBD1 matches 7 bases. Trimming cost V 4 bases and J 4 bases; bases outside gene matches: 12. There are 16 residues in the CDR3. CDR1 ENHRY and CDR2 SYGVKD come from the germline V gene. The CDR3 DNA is TGTGCCATCAGTGGCCTCGAGGGGGCGCGAGGCACTGAAGCTTTCTTT. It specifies CAISGLEGARGTEAFF.

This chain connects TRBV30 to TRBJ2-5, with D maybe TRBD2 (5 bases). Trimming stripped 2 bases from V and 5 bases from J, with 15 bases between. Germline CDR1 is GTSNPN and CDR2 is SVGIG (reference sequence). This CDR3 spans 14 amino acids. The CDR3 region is CAWSTETSRETQYF. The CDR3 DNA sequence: TGTGCCTGGAGTACCGAAACTAGTAGGGAGACCCAGTACTTC.

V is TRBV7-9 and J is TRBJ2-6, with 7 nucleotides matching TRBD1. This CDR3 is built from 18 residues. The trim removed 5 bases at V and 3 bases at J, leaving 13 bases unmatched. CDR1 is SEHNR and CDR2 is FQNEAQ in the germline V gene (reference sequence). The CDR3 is CASSQDRILMFGANVLTF. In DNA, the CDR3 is TGTGCCAGCAGCCAGGACAGGATTTTAATGTTTGGGGCCAACGTCCTGACTTTC.